This T cell receptor beta chain was observed in a study of PD-1 blockade in mismatch repair-deficient tumors (dated by TCRdb to the late 2010s). In terms of the full investigation: Between September 2013 and 2016, the trial enrolled 65 to 95 consecutive patients with 12 types of mismatch repair-deficient cancer, all of whom had received prior treatment and were progressing. Deep sequencing of TCR CDR3 regions was used to track tumor-associated T cell clones in peripheral blood of patients responding to PD-1 blockade.

Libraries were prepared through the immunoSEQ multiplex PCR assay. TCRdb stores this immuneACCESS table with in-frame sequences only. Part of the clones is absent; in the studies checked, under half of the shortfall reflects unresolved V genes, and no reason is known for the rest. Across this sample there are tens of thousands of clones, with 70% to 90% seen only once. The ten largest make up approximately 14% of the sample. This clone is labeled medium-sized (0.01 to 0.1%). This receptor's antigen is unknown. Base qualities are missing; no much larger clone stands one base away. Study-wide conclusions, independent of this receptor: Clones residing in the tumor, which were often undetectable in blood before treatment, expanded quickly after pembrolizumab and then contracted, generally before radiologic responses.

Mismatch repair deficiency in every enrolled patient was established by polymerase chain reaction or immunohistochemistry. TCR sequencing was performed for a few patients who responded to pembrolizumab therapy. Pembrolizumab PD-1 blockade was prospectively tested in advanced mismatch repair-deficient cancers, regardless of tissue of origin, in the phase II trial. Serial peripheral blood T cell samples were collected before and at multiple times after starting PD-1 blockade. Blood sampling times were reported as weeks after the first pembrolizumab dose. The CDR1 and CDR2 encoded by the germline V gene (reference sequence) are LNHDA and SQIVND. The junction carries 9 bases between V and J, which are trimmed by 2 bases and 2 bases respectively. Measured from the cysteine to the phenylalanine, the CDR3 is 14 residues long. CDR3 DNA only is kept here, 42 bases in frame from base 1.

Here the sequenced sample was peripheral blood, taken 52 weeks after starting pembrolizumab. The V and J genes are TRBV19 and TRBJ2-5; possibly the D gene is TRBD1, per 5 matching bases. The sequence derives from an adult with mismatch repair-deficient cancer. The CDR3 reads CASSIQGRQETQYF. The bases are TGTGCCAGTAGTATACAGGGTAGGCAAGAGACCCAGTACTTC.